These 31 T cell receptor beta chains originate from one sample sequenced in a study of regulatory T cells in long-lasting Graves disease. Sequencing libraries for TCR beta were prepared with iRepertoire HTBI primers and Arm-PCR of CDR3 regions. One entry per CDR3 protein results from TCRdb running MiXCR on the multiplex PCR reads. This table holds around 500,000 distinct CDR3 sequences, less than 25% found once. Indicated time point: persistent/refractory GD, antithyroid drugs over 5 years with positive TRAb. There was RNA extracted from PBMCs, and the TCR library was made from it. This specimen was peripheral blood mononuclear cells (PBMCs), taken when the disease was refractory, from a patient treated with antithyroid drugs. The origin of the receptors is a female donor with Graves disease.

This clonotype was detected many times. This rearrangement joins TRBV6-1 to TRBJ2-7; 11 nucleotides align to TRBD2. CDR3 size: 15 residues. Trimming at V came to 6 bases and at J to 2 bases, leaving 6 bases not matched to a gene. CDR1 and CDR2 from the germline V gene are MNHNS and SASEGT. In DNA, the CDR3 is TGTGCCAGCAGCCCTGCTAGCGGGGGGACCTACGAGCAGTACTTC. Amino acids: CASSPASGGTYEQYF.

There are many counts of this clonotype. The chain employs TRBV29-1 and TRBJ2-7; TRBD1 is a possible D gene (5 bases). In germline, CDR1 is SQVTM, CDR2 ANQGSEA. The CDR3 runs 11 residues. DNA for the CDR3: TGCAGTGCTACGACAGAGTACGAGCAGTACTTC. Its protein is CSATTEYEQYF.

As concerns this clonotype: This may come from a read error, since a much larger clone is one base off. The chain links TRBV6-4 to TRBJ1-5; D is unclear. This CDR3 contains 12 residues. The germline V gene encodes CDR1 MRHNA and CDR2 SNTAGT. V lost 6 bases, J lost 5 bases, and 8 bases lay in between. CDR3 sequence reads: CASSSPHQPQHF. DNA for the CDR3: TGTGCCAGCAGCTCCCCACATCAGCCCCAGCATTTT.

The rearrangement uses TRBV28 and TRBJ1-5; D is possibly TRBD1 (5 bases). The CDR3 spans 15 residues. Per germline, CDR1 MDHEN and CDR2 SYDVKM. The ends were cut back, 6 bases at V and 2 bases at J, with 14 bases in the middle. CDR3 nucleotide sequence: TGTGCCAGCAGCCATCGACGGGGGGGCAATCAGCCCCAGCATTTT. As protein: CASSHRRGGNQPQHF.

In its sample, this clonotype was seen many times. The chain couples TRBV18 to TRBJ2-5; the match to TRBD2 covers 7 bases. CDR3 length equals 17 residues. J lost 5 bases, V lost 0 bases, and 12 bases had no gene match. The germline V gene has CDR1 KGHSH and CDR2 LQKENI. The CDR3 nucleotides read TGTGCCAGCTCACCACCGCGGTTTGGCGGGAGAGGGGAGACCCAGTACTTC. Amino acid sequence: CASSPPRFGGRGETQYF.

This chain links TRBV6-1 with TRBJ2-7, with a tentative D call TRBD2 (5 bases). The V end was cut by 5 bases, the J end by 5 bases, with 16 bases between. This CDR3 spans 14 amino acids. Per the germline V gene, CDR1 is MNHNS and CDR2 is SASEGT. The CDR3: CASSTPDSRDEQYF. CDR3 bases: TGTGCCAGCAGTACCCCGGACTCACGGGACGAGCAGTACTTC.

To note about this clonotype: This may stem from a read error, because a much larger clone lies one nucleotide away. The chain is built from TRBV5-1 and TRBJ2-7; a possible D gene is TRBD1 (6 bases). There are 14 residues in the CDR3. Per germline, CDR1 SGHRS and CDR2 YFSETQ. CDR3 in DNA: TGCGCCAGCGGCTTGGGCAGGGGATCCTACGAGCAGTACTTC. This sequence encodes CASGLGRGSYEQYF.

This clonotype was seen at least ten times. This chain connects TRBV7-8 to TRBJ2-7; weak D call: TRBD2 (6 bases). Between the trimmed V and J ends, which lost 2 bases and 2 bases, there was a span of 16 bases. Per germline, CDR1 SGHVS and CDR2 FQNEAQ. This CDR3 region has 16 residues. The CDR3 DNA follows: TGTGCCAGCAGCTTATCCCGGGAGTTCCTCCCCTACGAGCAGTACTTC. Amino acids: CASSLSREFLPYEQYF.

This clonotype was counted at least ten times. The chain employs TRBV12-3 or TRBV12-4 and TRBJ1-2, with a tentative D call TRBD1 (5 bases). The V end lost 7 bases, the J end lost 4 bases, and 16 bases lay between the germline ends. The CDR3 contains 14 residues. The CDR3 loop is CASTPGRSFYGYTF. The CDR3 nucleotides are TGTGCCAGCACCCCGGGACGGAGCTTCTATGGCTACACCTTC.

V is TRBV20-1 and J is TRBJ2-2; perhaps TRBD1 as D (6 bases). V was pared by 6 bases and J by 1 base, with 12 bases between. Germline assignment: CDR1 DFQATT and CDR2 SNEGSKA (reference sequence). The CDR3 is 14 residues long. The CDR3 reads CSALTGLNTGELFF. In DNA, the CDR3 is TGCAGTGCCCTCACAGGGCTGAACACCGGGGAGCTGTTTTTT.

This clonotype was counted between two and nine times. This chain connects TRBV6-1 to TRBJ2-5; no firm D call. The CDR3 runs 14 residues. CDR1 and CDR2 from the germline V gene are MNHNS and SASEGT. The germline V and J ends were trimmed by 6 bases and 4 bases, with 15 bases remaining between them. CDR3 coding DNA: TGTGCCAGCAGCCTCGGAAGGTACCGAGAGACCCAGTACTTC. Protein sequence: CASSLGRYRETQYF.

This clonotype showed up many times. This rearrangement joins TRBV11-2 to TRBJ2-5, with 9 bases matching TRBD2. Germline V gene lookup returns CDR1 SGHAT and CDR2 FQNNGV. With 1 base clipped from V and 4 bases from J, the junction kept 19 bases outside the gene matches. The CDR3 has 20 residues. The CDR3 DNA reads TGTGCCAGCAGCTTAGTCAGGGGTCGCCGCGGGACTAGCCTCCGAGAGACCCAGTACTTC. This encodes CASSLVRGRRGTSLRETQYF.

The chain carries TRBV2 and TRBJ2-1; weak D call: TRBD1 (6 bases). V gave up 6 bases and J gave up 7 bases, with 19 bases separating them. The CDR3 is 15 residues long. The germline V gene encodes CDR1 SNHLY and CDR2 FYNNEI. CDR3 bases: TGTGCCAGCAGGGGCTACAGGGCCCCGCGGAATGAGCAGTTCTTC. Protein: CASRGYRAPRNEQFF.

With respect to this clonotype: A far more abundant clone sits one base away, making this likely a read error. This rearrangement joins TRBV3-1 to TRBJ1-1; D possibly corresponds to TRBD1 (5 bases). The CDR3 has 11 amino acids. Germline CDR1 is LGHDT and CDR2 is YNNKEL (reference sequence). The CDR3 spells CASSVGTGAFF. The CDR3, as DNA: TGTGCCAGCAGCGTCGGGACTGGAGCTTTCTTT.

This chain links TRBV7-2 with TRBJ1-6; tentative D call: TRBD1 (5 bases). The CDR3 consists of 19 residues. V lost 1 base and J 9 bases, leaving 25 bases between the germline ends. Germline CDR1 SGHTA, CDR2 FQGNSA. CDR3 sequence: CASSLEHRAQGSRGSPLHF. CDR3 bases: TGTGCCAGCAGCTTAGAACACAGAGCTCAGGGAAGTCGCGGTTCACCCCTCCACTTT.

This clonotype was detected only a few times. The chain couples TRBV5-1 to TRBJ2-7, with D hard to call. V was trimmed by 6 bases and J by 5 bases, leaving 9 bases between them. The CDR3 totals 11 residues. The germline CDR1 and CDR2 sequences are SGHRS and YFSETQ. The CDR3 region has the DNA TGCGCCAGCACCGGTGGGGACGAGCAGTACTTC. It is translated as CASTGGDEQYF.

This clonotype appeared many times. The chain is built from TRBV12-3 or TRBV12-4 and TRBJ2-5; D may be TRBD1 (6 bases). This CDR3 has 12 amino acids. V was shortened by 8 bases and J by 2 bases, with 9 bases between the two germline ends. In DNA form, the CDR3 reads TGTGCCAGCCAAGGGGGTCAAGAGACCCAGTACTTC. This gives the protein CASQGGQETQYF.

This clonotype was seen ten or more times. The CDR3 spells CASSPFSRGLGGYTF. The CDR3 DNA is TGTGCCAGCAGCCCGTTCTCTCGGGGGCTGGGTGGCTACACCTTC. V gene TRBV3-1 combines with J gene TRBJ1-2; tentatively, D is TRBD1 (6 bases). Per the germline V gene, CDR1 is LGHDT and CDR2 is YNNKEL (reference sequence). The CDR3 has 15 amino acids. Trimming pared 4 bases from V and 7 bases from J, leaving 19 bases between.

V gene TRBV20-1 combines with J gene TRBJ1-1; maybe TRBD1 (5 bases). CDR1 is DFQATT, CDR2 SNEGSKA, per germline (reference sequence). There are 13 residues in the CDR3. Between the trimmed V and J ends, which lost 5 bases and 2 bases, there was a span of 12 bases. This CDR3 reads CSAQGLANTEAFF. As DNA, the CDR3 is TGCAGTGCTCAGGGATTGGCTAACACTGAAGCTTTCTTT.

This clonotype was seen a handful of times. The chain employs TRBV27 and TRBJ2-1, with 11 nucleotides matching TRBD2. The CDR3 is 15 residues long. The junction had 4 bases not matched to a gene; V was cut back by 5 bases and J by 4 bases. Germline V gene lookup returns CDR1 MNHEY and CDR2 SMNVEV (reference sequence). CDR3 sequence (DNA): TGTGCCAGCAGTGGCGGGACTAGCGGTTACAATGAGCAGTTCTTC. Translation: CASSGGTSGYNEQFF.

The chain couples TRBV6-2 or TRBV6-3 to TRBJ1-1; D possibly corresponds to TRBD1 (5 bases). This CDR3 region has 14 residues. Trimming took 2 bases from V and 4 from J, leaving 11 bases between them. Germline V CDR1 and CDR2: MNHEY, SVGEGT. CDR3 sequence reads: CASSYGYGGTEAFF. Written as DNA, the CDR3 is TGTGCCAGCAGTTACGGGTACGGGGGCACTGAAGCTTTCTTT.

Comments on this clonotype: Because the CDR3 is missing its conserved closing phenylalanine or tryptophan, this is likely a read error. The chain is built from TRBV5-5 and TRBJ1-5; 8 nucleotides agree with TRBD1. The trim removed 3 bases at V and 4 bases at J, leaving 6 bases unmatched. This CDR3 contains 15 residues. Germline CDR1 and CDR2: SGHKS and YYEKEE (reference sequence). CDR3 sequence (DNA): TGTGCCAGCAGCTCAGGACAGGGATGGAATCAGCCCCAGCATCTT. It is translated as CASSSGQGWNQPQHL.

This clonotype was detected a few times. The chain couples TRBV10-3 to TRBJ2-5; 7 bases fit TRBD1. Trimming cost V 10 bases and J 0 bases; bases outside gene matches: 5. Germline V CDR1 and CDR2: ENHRY, SYGVKD. The CDR3 is 13 amino acids. CDR3 sequence (DNA): TGTGCCACTACGGGACAGTACCAAGAGACCCAGTACTTC. Its translation is CATTGQYQETQYF.

This clonotype was picked up many times. The chain combines TRBV28 with TRBJ1-2; 7 positions match TRBD1. Germline values: CDR1 MDHEN, CDR2 SYDVKM. The CDR3 covers 14 residues. The J segment lost 4 bases and the V segment lost 1 base, leaving 3 bases of the junction unmatched. The CDR3 sequence is CASSLSGQAYGYTF. In DNA, the CDR3 is TGTGCCAGCAGTTTATCCGGACAGGCCTATGGCTACACCTTC.

The chain uses TRBV6-1 and TRBJ2-7; 16 bases are a match to TRBD2. This CDR3 is built from 16 residues. Germline-derived CDR1 and CDR2 are MNHNS and SASEGT. After removal of 5 bases from V and 9 bases from J, the junction contained 10 bases not matched to a gene. CDR3: CASSTPGLAGGLVQYF. CDR3 nucleotides: TGTGCCAGCAGTACGCCGGGACTAGCGGGAGGGTTAGTGCAGTACTTC.

The chain recombines TRBV12-3 or TRBV12-4 with TRBJ2-7; weak D call: TRBD2 (7 bases). The CDR3 is made up of 14 amino acids. V lost 6 bases to trimming and J lost 3 bases, with 15 bases between them. This chain's CDR3 is CASRGGASFYEQYF. CDR3 bases: TGTGCCAGCAGGGGGGGGGCCAGTTTCTACGAGCAGTACTTC.

V and J are TRBV10-2 and TRBJ1-4; the match to TRBD1 covers 7 bases. Germline-derived CDR1 and CDR2 are WSHSY and SAAADI. After removal of 6 bases from V and 6 bases from J, the junction contained 10 bases not matched to a gene. This CDR3 is built from 15 residues. CDR3 amino acids: CASRALGGVDEKLFF. As DNA, the CDR3 is TGCGCCAGCAGAGCATTAGGGGGCGTGGATGAAAAACTGTTTTTT.

Ten or more counts support this clonotype. This sequence joins TRBV28 and TRBJ1-5; tentatively, D is TRBD1 (5 bases). Trimming removed 1 base at V and 0 bases at J, with 16 bases between. The CDR3 is 18 amino acids. CDR1 and CDR2 (germline): MDHEN, SYDVKM. This chain's CDR3 is CASSLSRQGYDSNQPQHF. The CDR3, as DNA: TGTGCCAGCAGTTTATCTCGGCAGGGTTATGATAGCAATCAGCCCCAGCATTTT. Combining the CDR3 with reference TRBV28 and TRBJ1-5 gives the whole variable domain DVKVTQSSRYLVKRTGEKVFLECVQDMDHENMFWYRQDPGLGLRLIYFSYDVKMKEKGDIPEGYSVSREKKERFSLILESASTNQTSMYLCASSLSRQGYDSNQPQHFGDGTRLSIL.

The rearrangement joins TRBV29-1 to TRBJ2-7, with D perhaps being TRBD1 or TRBD2 (5 bases each). Between the trimmed V and J ends, which lost 7 bases and 4 bases, there was a span of 17 bases. The CDR3 has 13 residues. Per the germline V gene, CDR1 is SQVTM and CDR2 is ANQGSEA. The DNA of the CDR3 is TGCAGCGCTGGGTCGGGTGGGGGATACGAGCAGTACTTC. Translating it yields CSAGSGGGYEQYF.

This clonotype was detected ten times or more. This chain links TRBV28 with TRBJ2-7, with 9 bases that match TRBD1. This CDR3 has 14 amino acids. The germline CDR1 and CDR2 sequences are MDHEN and SYDVKM. V shed 6 bases, J shed 4 bases, and the junction held 7 bases outside the gene matches. The CDR3 loop reads CASSPGTGRYEQYF. The CDR3 DNA is TGTGCCAGCAGCCCCGGGACAGGGAGGTACGAGCAGTACTTC.

The genes are TRBV6-1 and TRBJ2-1; D is possibly TRBD2 (6 bases). The CDR3 has 16 amino acids. Trimming shortened V by 5 bases and J by 5 bases, and 19 bases separated the two germline ends. CDR1 and CDR2 from the germline V gene are MNHNS and SASEGT. CDR3 bases: TGTGCCAGCAGTCGGGGGTGGGGATTTGCGGACAATGAGCAGTTCTTC. Residues: CASSRGWGFADNEQFF.